One and the same sample provided the 4 T cell receptor beta chains below, sequenced in a study of blood T cell repertoires in COVID-19. Libraries were prepared by immunoSEQ multiplex PCR; TCRdb keeps only in-frame clonotypes and omits some of them. The sample holds 350,000 to 450,000 clones; 85% are singletons and the top ten take under 4%. The sequencing sample was made of peripheral blood. All receptors come from a woman aged 18-35 years with acute or convalescent COVID-19.

The chain combines TRBV4-1 with TRBJ2-5; TRBD1 matches 11 bases. Germline V gives CDR1 MGHRA, CDR2 YSYEKL. The CDR3 is made up of 17 amino acids. After removal of 1 base from V and 5 bases from J, the junction contained 9 bases not matched to a gene. CDR3 DNA sequence: TGCGCCAGCAGCCAAGTGTTTGGACAGGGGGCAGTGGAGACCCAGTACTTC. Its protein product is CASSQVFGQGAVETQYF.

This clone was seen only a few times. The chain recombines TRBV11-2 with TRBJ1-2, with TRBD1 as a possible D gene (6 bases). The CDR3 length is 14 residues. The V gene lost 3 bases and the J gene lost 4 bases, with 12 bases spanning the gap. Germline CDR1 SGHAT, CDR2 FQNNGV. The CDR3 loop is CASSLAGATYGYTF. In DNA form, the CDR3 reads TGTGCCAGCAGCTTGGCAGGGGCGACCTATGGCTACACCTTC.

This clone was seen just once. The chain couples TRBV6-5 to TRBJ1-1; D call uncertain. V shed 0 bases and J shed 7 bases, with 9 bases lying between them. This CDR3 comprises 13 residues. CDR1 MNHEY and CDR2 SVGAGI come from the germline V gene. The CDR3 DNA is TGTGCCAGCAGTTACTCGATCCGGGGTGAAGCTTTCTTT. Its protein is CASSYSIRGEAFF.

V gene TRBV19 combines with J gene TRBJ1-3, with 9 bases matching TRBD1. The trim removed 7 bases at V and 1 base at J, leaving 8 bases unmatched. Looked up from germline, CDR1 is LNHDA and CDR2 is SQIVND (reference sequence). This CDR3 region has 16 residues. CDR3 loop: CASISLGTGSGNTIYF. CDR3 nucleotide sequence: TGTGCCAGTATTTCACTCGGGACAGGGTCTGGAAACACCATATATTTT.